This is a list of T cell receptor beta chains from one sample in a study of T cell changes during pregnancy in multiple sclerosis. TCRdb keeps only in-frame clones here, not all; method: immunoSEQ multiplex PCR. The sample includes about 46,000 clones, just over 90% of them seen just once. The specimen comprised CD8+ T cells from peripheral blood mononuclear cells, sampled after pregnancy. These receptors were collected from a female donor with multiple sclerosis, enrolled in a pregnancy study. Both conserved end residues are part of each CDR3. D genes are given only for firm matches.

cdr3_length j_call v_call d_call cdr3_nt cdr3_aa
16 TRBJ1-1 TRBV4-1 TRBD1 TGCGCCAGCAGCCAGTCGTCACAGGGGGCGAACACTGAAGCTTTCTTT CASSQSSQGANTEAFF
15 TRBJ1-3 TRBV10-3 TRBD1 TGTGCCATCAGTGAGCGGACAGGGTCCGGAAACACCATATATTTT CAISERTGSGNTIYF
15 TRBJ2-5 TRBV27 TRBD1 TGTGCCAGCAAAGACAGGGGGAATGGTGTGGAGACCCAGTACTTC CASKDRGNGVETQYF
14 TRBJ2-7 TRBV2 NA TGTGCCAGATCCCGGGAAGGGAGCACCTACGAGCAGTACTTC CARSREGSTYEQYF
15 TRBJ1-4 TRBV5-1 NA TGCGCCAGCAGCTTAGGACAAACCCCTAATGAAAAACTGTTTTTT CASSLGQTPNEKLFF
16 TRBJ1-4 TRBV15 NA TGTGCCACCAGCTCAACCCAAGGACACCCTAATGAAAAACTGTTTTTT CATSSTQGHPNEKLFF
15 TRBJ2-1 TRBV9 TRBD2 TGTGCCAGCAGCTGGACTAGCGGGGACTACAATGAGCAGTTCTTC CASSWTSGDYNEQFF
11 TRBJ2-7 TRBV4-1 NA TGCGCCAGCACAAACTCCTACGAGCAGTACTTC CASTNSYEQYF
14 TRBJ2-1 TRBV7-6 NA TGTGCCAGCAGCCCAGGAAACGCATGGAATGAGCAGTTCTTC CASSPGNAWNEQFF
17 TRBJ2-1 TRBV13 TRBD2 TGTGCCAGCAGCTTAAGTCTGTGGACTAGCGGGAGGAATGAGCAGTTCTTC CASSLSLWTSGRNEQFF
16 TRBJ1-2 TRBV2 TRBD1 TGTGCCAGCAGTGACTGGCAGGGGGACGCTAACTATGGCTACACCTTC CASSDWQGDANYGYTF
17 TRBJ2-1 TRBV11-2 NA TGTGCCAGCAGCTTAGGCGGGACTCGTCTCTCCTACAATGAGCAGTTCTTC CASSLGGTRLSYNEQFF
16 TRBJ1-1 TRBV2 TRBD1 TGTGCCAGCAGTGACCCTCAGGGACAGACGAACACTGAAGCTTTCTTT CASSDPQGQTNTEAFF
14 TRBJ2-7 TRBV2 NA TGTGCCAGCAGTGACTGGCCGGAGGAGTACGAGCAGTACTTC CASSDWPEEYEQYF
13 TRBJ2-4 TRBV27 TRBD1 TGTGCCAGCAGTCCTGGGACAGGGAACATTCAGTACTTC CASSPGTGNIQYF
11 TRBJ1-1 TRBV7-9 NA TGTGCCAGCAGCTTTGCAGCTGAAGCTTTCTTT CASSFAAEAFF
14 TRBJ2-7 TRBV14 TRBD1 TGTGCCAGCAGCCATGGGACAGGGCCCTACGAGCAGTACTTC CASSHGTGPYEQYF
14 TRBJ1-1 TRBV27 TRBD1 TGTGCCAGCAGTTCAGGGGGCCCGAACACTGAAGCTTTCTTT CASSSGGPNTEAFF
16 TRBJ2-7 TRBV2 TRBD2 TGTGCCAGCAGTGACGGTGGCGGGAGGGACCCTTACGAGCAGTACTTC CASSDGGGRDPYEQYF
14 TRBJ2-7 TRBV11-1 TRBD1 TGTGCCAGCAGCGGACCCGGGACAGCCTACGAGCAGTACTTC CASSGPGTAYEQYF
15 TRBJ1-5 TRBV4-3 TRBD1 TGCGCCAGCAGCCAAGATCAGGGGGGCCTATTTCCCCAGCATTTT CASSQDQGGLFPQHF
17 TRBJ2-7 TRBV14 TRBD1 TGTGCCAGCAGCCACACCGGGACAGCGATAGGATTTCGCGAGCAGTACTTC CASSHTGTAIGFREQYF
13 TRBJ1-2 TRBV5-5 TRBD1 TGTGCCAGCAGCTTTTTGACAGGGGTAGGCTACACCTTC CASSFLTGVGYTF